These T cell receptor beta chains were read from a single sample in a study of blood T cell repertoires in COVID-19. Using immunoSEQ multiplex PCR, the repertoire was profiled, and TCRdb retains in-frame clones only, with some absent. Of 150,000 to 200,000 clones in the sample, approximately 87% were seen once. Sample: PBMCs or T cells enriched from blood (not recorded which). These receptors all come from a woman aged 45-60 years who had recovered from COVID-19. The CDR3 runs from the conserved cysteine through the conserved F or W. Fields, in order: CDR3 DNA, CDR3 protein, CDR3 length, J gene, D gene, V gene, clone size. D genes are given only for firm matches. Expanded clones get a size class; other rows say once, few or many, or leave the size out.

DNA: TGTGCCAGCAGCCCTAAATGGCGGGGGGACACCGGGGAGCTGTTTTTT; CDR3: CASSPKWRGDTGELFF; length: 16; J: TRBJ2-2; D: TRBD2; V: TRBV6-2/TRBV6-3; size: NA
DNA: TGTGCCTGGAGCCCCCGGGACAGTCCCCGCATAGGCAATCAGCCCCAGCATTTT; CDR3: CAWSPRDSPRIGNQPQHF; length: 18; J: TRBJ1-5; D: TRBD1; V: TRBV30; size: NA
DNA: TGCGCCAGCAGCCCTGGAGGAGGGCCAAGCTCCTATAATTCACCCCTCCACTTT; CDR3: CASSPGGGPSSYNSPLHF; length: 18; J: TRBJ1-6; D: NA; V: TRBV4-1; size: NA
DNA: TGTGCCAGTAGTCTTCTAGCGGGAATTCTGGGTGAGCAGTTCTTC; CDR3: CASSLLAGILGEQFF; length: 15; J: TRBJ2-1; D: TRBD2; V: TRBV19; size: few
DNA: TGTGCCAGCAGCCTTCAGGGGCTCGGCTACACCTTC; CDR3: CASSLQGLGYTF; length: 12; J: TRBJ1-2; D: NA; V: TRBV3-1/TRBV3-2; size: once
DNA: TGCGCCAGCTCCCCGGGGGTGGGGAGATACACTGAAGCTTTCTTT; CDR3: CASSPGVGRYTEAFF; length: 15; J: TRBJ1-1; D: NA; V: TRBV5-1; size: once
DNA: TGTGCCAGCAGTTTTGGCCGCACTGAAGCTTTCTTT; CDR3: CASSFGRTEAFF; length: 12; J: TRBJ1-1; D: NA; V: TRBV28; size: once
DNA: TGCGCCAGCCCTTTGGGAGGGGGCTATGGCTACACCTTC; CDR3: CASPLGGGYGYTF; length: 13; J: TRBJ1-2; D: NA; V: TRBV23-1; size: NA
DNA: TGTGCCAGCAGCGTAGACGGAGTAGTGGGTCAGCCCCAGCATTTT; CDR3: CASSVDGVVGQPQHF; length: 15; J: TRBJ1-5; D: NA; V: TRBV9; size: NA
DNA: TGTGCCATCAGTGAGTCGGCCGCAGCAGGGGAACTGTTTTTT; CDR3: CAISESAAAGELFF; length: 14; J: TRBJ1-4; D: NA; V: TRBV10-3; size: NA
DNA: TGTGCCAGCCGGTTCGCGTACAGGGATGAAAAACTGTTTTTT; CDR3: CASRFAYRDEKLFF; length: 14; J: TRBJ1-4; D: NA; V: TRBV28; size: NA
DNA: TGTGCCAGCAGCTTCCAGGGGCGCAATCAGCCCCAGCATTTT; CDR3: CASSFQGRNQPQHF; length: 14; J: TRBJ1-5; D: NA; V: TRBV13; size: NA
DNA: TGTGCCAGCAGCTTACCCGGGTACACTGAAGCTTTCTTT; CDR3: CASSLPGYTEAFF; length: 13; J: TRBJ1-1; D: NA; V: TRBV11-2; size: few
DNA: TGTGCCAGCAGCCCGCATCGACTAGCGAGCGGCGATACGCAGTATTTT; CDR3: CASSPHRLASGDTQYF; length: 16; J: TRBJ2-3; D: TRBD2; V: TRBV14; size: NA
DNA: TGTGCCAGCAGTGAAGAGAGGGTGGGCAATCAGCCCCAGCATTTT; CDR3: CASSEERVGNQPQHF; length: 15; J: TRBJ1-5; D: NA; V: TRBV25-1; size: NA
DNA: TGTGCCAGCAGCCAGGGACAGGGTGTGTACAGGGACTATGGCTACACCTTC; CDR3: CASSQGQGVYRDYGYTF; length: 17; J: TRBJ1-2; D: TRBD1; V: TRBV3-1/TRBV3-2; size: NA
DNA: TGCGCCAGCAGCCAGGAGCTCAGCTCCTACAATGAGCAGTTCTTC; CDR3: CASSQELSSYNEQFF; length: 15; J: TRBJ2-1; D: NA; V: TRBV4-3; size: NA
DNA: TGTGCCAGCAGCCCCACCACCAGTTCTGAAAAACTGTTTTTT; CDR3: CASSPTTSSEKLFF; length: 14; J: TRBJ1-4; D: NA; V: TRBV3-1/TRBV3-2; size: NA
DNA: TGTGCCAGCAGCGCCCAGGGGGCAACTAATGAAAAACTGTTTTTT; CDR3: CASSAQGATNEKLFF; length: 15; J: TRBJ1-4; D: TRBD1; V: TRBV7-2; size: NA
DNA: TGCGCCAGCAGCTTGATGAGGGACATGGGTGAAGCTTTCTTT; CDR3: CASSLMRDMGEAFF; length: 14; J: TRBJ1-1; D: NA; V: TRBV5-1; size: NA